One and the same sample provided the 23 T cell receptor beta chains below, sequenced in a study of beta chain features in type 1 diabetes. Sequenced material consisted of expressed TCRB transcripts (all of the isolated RNA was reverse transcribed). Clones were sequenced by immunoSEQ multiplex PCR, and TCRdb holds only the in-frame ones, with some missing. Seen here are hundreds of thousands of clones, approximately 10% observed once, and the top ten hold approximately 0.05%. Sample: naive CD4+ T cells from blood. The receptor set was obtained from a woman between 18 and 29 years old in good health.

The V call is TRBV10-3, the J call TRBJ2-7, with a weak D call TRBD1 (6 bases). The CDR3 totals 15 residues. CDR1 is ENHRY and CDR2 is SYGVKD in the germline V gene. V was cut by 2 bases and J by 3 bases, with 14 bases left in between. As DNA, the CDR3 is TGTGCCATCAGTGAGGAGGGGGTCGTAGGCTACGAGCAGTACTTC. It is translated as CAISEEGVVGYEQYF.

This clone was seen more than once but under ten times. The chain is built from TRBV6-5 and TRBJ1-1, with D perhaps TRBD1 (6 bases). Germline V CDR1 and CDR2: MNHEY, SVGAGI. Trimming removed 2 bases from V and 6 bases from J, with 13 bases in between. The length of the CDR3 is 14 residues. CDR3: CASSYRGARAEAFF. In DNA, the CDR3 is TGTGCCAGCAGTTACCGGGGGGCGCGGGCTGAAGCTTTCTTT.

The chain employs TRBV7-2 and TRBJ2-7; D may be TRBD2 (5 bases). Between the trimmed V and J ends, which lost 2 bases and 4 bases, there was a span of 12 bases. The CDR3 has 14 amino acids. Germline V gene data show CDR1 as SGHTA and CDR2 as FQGNSA. The CDR3 nucleotides read TGTGCCAGCAGCTTAAGGGTTAGGACTTACGAGCAGTACTTC. Residues: CASSLRVRTYEQYF.

There are a few counts of this clone. The chain joins TRBV10-3 to TRBJ2-3; D is tentatively TRBD1 or TRBD2 (5 bases each). Between the trimmed V and J ends, which lost 7 bases and 2 bases, there was a span of 19 bases. The length of the CDR3 is 16 residues. Germline assignment: CDR1 ENHRY and CDR2 SYGVKD. The CDR3 DNA reads TGTGCCATCAATCGGGACCCGAAAATAGACACAGATACGCAGTATTTT. Translated: CAINRDPKIDTDTQYF.

The chain recombines TRBV9 with TRBJ1-2; a weak D match, TRBD1 (6 bases). Trimming cost V 5 bases and J 8 bases, with 16 bases left between them. CDR3 length: 13 residues. Germline values: CDR1 SGDLS, CDR2 YYNGEE. The CDR3 bases are TGTGCCAGCAGGGGCGACAGGTTCGAAGGCTACACCTTC. Its protein product is CASRGDRFEGYTF. The full variable domain, in which reference TRBV9 and TRBJ1-2 provide the parts outside the CDR3, is DSGVTQTPKHLITATGQRVTLRCSPRSGDLSVYWYQQSLDQGLQFLIQYYNGEERAKGNILERFSAQQFPDLHSELNLSSLELGDSALYFCASRGDRFEGYTFGSGTRLTVV.

The V gene is TRBV29-1, the J gene TRBJ2-7; TRBD2 matches 10 bases. The V gene end was trimmed by 5 bases and the J gene end by 6 bases; junction bases not matched to a gene: 7. CDR3 length: 13 amino acids. CDR1 and CDR2 from the germline V gene are SQVTM and ANQGSEA. This CDR3 is CSVYPSGSLEQYF. CDR3 DNA sequence: TGCAGCGTTTACCCTAGCGGGAGTCTCGAGCAGTACTTC.

The chain is built from TRBV9 and TRBJ2-7; 7 nucleotides line up with TRBD2. Germline CDR1 is SGDLS and CDR2 is YYNGEE. This CDR3 is 14 amino acids long. With V trimmed by 0 bases and J by 5 bases, 5 bases remained unmatched. CDR3 in amino acids: CASSVDGRAHEQYF. In DNA form, the CDR3 reads TGTGCCAGCAGCGTAGATGGGAGGGCCCACGAGCAGTACTTC.

V usage is TRBV4-2 and J usage is TRBJ2-2; 7 nucleotides match TRBD1. The V gene's germline CDR1 is LGHNA and CDR2 YNFKEQ. V was clipped by 3 bases and J by 6 bases; unmatched bases: 13. The CDR3 sequence is 17 residues long. CDR3 sequence: CASSHIRDRDNPGELFF. The CDR3 nucleotides are TGTGCCAGCAGCCACATCCGCGACAGGGACAATCCCGGGGAGCTGTTTTTT.

The DNA of the CDR3 is TGTGCCAGCTCACCACGACAGTTATCCACAGATACGCAGTATTTT. It encodes CASSPRQLSTDTQYF. The rearrangement joins TRBV18 to TRBJ2-3; D may be TRBD1 (5 bases). Trimming removed 1 base at V and 2 bases at J, with 10 bases between. The CDR3 is 15 residues long. Germline V CDR1 and CDR2: KGHSH, LQKENI.

This sequence joins TRBV7-3 and TRBJ2-5; no firm D call. The CDR3 spans 14 residues. V was pared by 1 base and J by 5 bases, with 11 bases between. Germline V gives CDR1 SGHTA, CDR2 FQGTGA. The CDR3 DNA reads TGTGCCAGCAGCTTAAACAGTGGGTTGGAGACCCAGTACTTC. This encodes CASSLNSGLETQYF.

The V call is TRBV29-1, the J call TRBJ1-5; the D gene is possibly TRBD1 (5 bases). Per germline, CDR1 SQVTM and CDR2 ANQGSEA. V was pared by 4 bases and J by 7 bases, with 11 bases between. The CDR3 length is 12 residues. The CDR3 nucleotides are TGCAGCGTTGGACACGGGGGGCAGCCCCAGCATTTT. Translation: CSVGHGGQPQHF.

This clone came up a few times. The chain couples TRBV9 to TRBJ2-1; 11 bases match TRBD1. Germline trimming cut 3 bases from V and 8 bases from J; bases unmatched to any gene: 4. Per the germline V gene, CDR1 is SGDLS and CDR2 is YYNGEE. This CDR3 spans 14 amino acids. DNA for the CDR3: TGTGCCAGCAGCGCGGACAGGGGGCGGGATGAGCAGTTCTTC. It codes for CASSADRGRDEQFF.

This clone was detected a few times. The chain combines TRBV9 with TRBJ2-3; the match to TRBD2 covers 8 bases. The trim removed 4 bases at V and 1 base at J, leaving 8 bases unmatched. CDR3 length: 16 residues. The germline gives CDR1 SGDLS, CDR2 YYNGEE. As DNA, the CDR3 is TGTGCCAGCAGCTTCCTCGGGGGGGCCGGCACAGATACGCAGTATTTT. It encodes CASSFLGGAGTDTQYF.

The rearrangement links TRBV4-3 to TRBJ1-3; the D gene is possibly TRBD1 (5 bases). The CDR3 consists of 15 residues. The germline V and J ends were trimmed by 0 bases and 3 bases, with 9 bases remaining between them. Germline CDR1 and CDR2: LGHNA and YSLEER. CDR3 sequence reads: CASSQDRVDGNTIYF. The CDR3 coding sequence is TGCGCCAGCAGCCAAGACAGGGTAGATGGAAACACCATATATTTT.

The table lists this clone with a few counts. The chain joins TRBV7-9 to TRBJ1-1; D not certain. V lost 1 base and J lost 1, with 10 bases in between. CDR3 length equals 15 residues. Per germline, CDR1 SEHNR and CDR2 FQNEAQ (reference sequence). The CDR3 region has the DNA TGTGCCAGCAGCTTAGATCGCGTTTCGAACACTGAAGCTTTCTTT. It specifies CASSLDRVSNTEAFF. The complete variable domain, with remaining parts taken from reference TRBV7-9 and TRBJ1-1, reads DTGVSQNPRHKITKRGQNVTFRCDPISEHNRLYWYRQTLGQGPEFLTYFQNEAQLEKSRLLSDRFSAERPKGSFSTLEIQRTEQGDSAMYLCASSLDRVSNTEAFFGQGTRLTVV.

This clone was counted only a few times. The chain has TRBV28 and TRBJ2-3, with 9 bases lining up with TRBD1. V shed 3 bases and J 1 base; nucleotides not matched to a gene: 2. There are 15 residues in the CDR3. CDR1 and CDR2 from the germline V gene are MDHEN and SYDVKM. CDR3 in DNA: TGTGCCAGCAGTTTCGGACAGGGGCGCACAGATACGCAGTATTTT. Encoded protein: CASSFGQGRTDTQYF.

This clone has a count of ten or more. V and J are TRBV30 and TRBJ2-3; D may match TRBD1 or TRBD2 (6 bases each). CDR3 length: 10 amino acids. The ends were cut back, 3 bases at V and 10 bases at J, with 8 bases in the middle. Germline V gives CDR1 GTSNPN, CDR2 SVGIG (reference sequence). The CDR3 here is CAWRRGAQYF. The CDR3 nucleotides read TGTGCCTGGAGAAGGGGGGCGCAGTATTTT.

This clone has only a few counts. The V gene is TRBV4-3, the J gene TRBJ1-6, with D uncertain. The length of the CDR3 is 14 residues. Trimming removed 4 bases from V and 5 bases from J, with 9 bases in between. Germline CDR1 reads LGHNA; CDR2 reads YSLEER. Here the CDR3 reads CASSLGGNNSPLHF. In DNA form, the CDR3 reads TGCGCCAGCAGCCTGGGAGGAAATAATTCACCCCTCCACTTT.

The chain carries TRBV5-1 and TRBJ1-2, with 7 bases that match TRBD1. The trim removed 4 bases at V and 3 bases at J, leaving 6 bases unmatched. CDR3 size: 14 residues. Germline CDR1 and CDR2: SGHRS and YFSETQ. Here the CDR3 reads CASSLRQGDYGYTF. CDR3 coding DNA: TGCGCCAGCAGCCTCCGACAGGGCGACTATGGCTACACCTTC. Drawing the rest from reference TRBV5-1 and TRBJ1-2, the complete variable domain is KAGVTQTPRYLIKTRGQQVTLSCSPISGHRSVSWYQQTPGQGLQFLFEYFSETQRNKGNFPGRFSGRQFSNSRSEMNVSTLELGDSALYLCASSLRQGDYGYTFGSGTRLTVV.

The chain couples TRBV25-1 to TRBJ2-5; 7 bases line up with TRBD1. V gave up 6 bases and J gave up 5 bases; unmatched junction bases: 9. CDR1 and CDR2 (germline): MGHDK, SYGVNS. The length of the CDR3 is 14 residues. The CDR3 bases are TGTGCCAGCAGCGCTTACAGGGGCCGGGAGACCCAGTACTTC. Encoded protein: CASSAYRGRETQYF. Full variable domain (remainder filled in from reference TRBV25-1 and TRBJ2-5): EADIYQTPRYLVIGTGKKITLECSQTMGHDKMYWYQQDPGMELHLIHYSYGVNSTEKGDLSSESTVSRIRTEHFPLTLESARPSHTSQYLCASSAYRGRETQYFGPGTRLLVL.

V is TRBV7-3 and J is TRBJ1-1, with D possibly being TRBD1 (5 bases). V lost 5 bases and J lost 1, with 11 bases in between. CDR1 is SGHTA, CDR2 FQGTGA, per germline. The CDR3 is 14 residues long. CDR3 amino acids: CASSPPGGNTEAFF. DNA of the CDR3: TGTGCCAGCAGCCCTCCGGGGGGGAACACTGAAGCTTTCTTT.

The chain employs TRBV29-1 and TRBJ1-4; TRBD1 agrees at 7 bases. V lost 4 bases, J lost 5 bases, and 4 bases stayed unmatched. The CDR3 is 13 amino acids. The germline CDR1 and CDR2 sequences are SQVTM and ANQGSEA. CDR3 coding DNA: TGCAGCGTTGGTAGGGGGCGGAATGAAAAACTGTTTTTT. Translated: CSVGRGRNEKLFF. Looking up the rest from reference TRBV29-1 and TRBJ1-4 gives the full variable domain: SAVISQKPSRDICQRGTSLTIQCQVDSQVTMMFWYRQQPGQSLTLIATANQGSEATYESGFVIDKFPISRPNLTFSTLTVSNMSPEDSSIYLCSVGRGRNEKLFFGSGTQLSVL.

This sequence joins TRBV11-2 and TRBJ2-3; weak D call: TRBD2 (5 bases). CDR1 and CDR2 from the germline V gene are SGHAT and FQNNGV. Trimming pared 5 bases from V and 7 bases from J, leaving 10 bases between. The CDR3 extends over 12 amino acids. Here the CDR3 reads CASSPSGNTQYF. Here the CDR3 DNA reads TGTGCCAGCAGCCCCTCGGGGAATACGCAGTATTTT.